The clone carrying this TCR beta chain has just one count. Authors' processing steps: Amplification of reference gene primers provided the estimated nucleated cell counts. Sequenced by immunoSEQ multiplex PCR; TCRdb stores in-frame clones only, minus some. Clone size and the V and J calls come from that table; the DNA yielded D and trimming. This table has tens of thousands of clones, around 91% appearing once. The CDR3 has 15 residues. Germline CDR1 and CDR2: SSHAT and FNYEAQ (reference sequence). The V and J ends lost 1 base and 4 bases, in that order; junction bases with no gene match: 5. The data originate from a study of blood T cell repertoires in COVID-19. In the study overall: Samples of COVID-19 (acute and convalescent) were obtained from the United States, Italy and Spain. Nucleic acid was either cDNA or gDNA, and it came from T cells, B-cell-depleted T cells, or PBMCs.

This chain connects TRBV7-7 to TRBJ2-5; 8 bases line up with TRBD2. The sample taken for sequencing was peripheral blood. The clonotype was recovered from a human donor in a cohort sampled during active COVID-19. The CDR3 sequence is CASSLGGGPRETQYF. CDR3 DNA sequence: TGTGCCAGCAGCTTAGGCGGGGGGCCGCGAGAGACCCAGTACTTC.